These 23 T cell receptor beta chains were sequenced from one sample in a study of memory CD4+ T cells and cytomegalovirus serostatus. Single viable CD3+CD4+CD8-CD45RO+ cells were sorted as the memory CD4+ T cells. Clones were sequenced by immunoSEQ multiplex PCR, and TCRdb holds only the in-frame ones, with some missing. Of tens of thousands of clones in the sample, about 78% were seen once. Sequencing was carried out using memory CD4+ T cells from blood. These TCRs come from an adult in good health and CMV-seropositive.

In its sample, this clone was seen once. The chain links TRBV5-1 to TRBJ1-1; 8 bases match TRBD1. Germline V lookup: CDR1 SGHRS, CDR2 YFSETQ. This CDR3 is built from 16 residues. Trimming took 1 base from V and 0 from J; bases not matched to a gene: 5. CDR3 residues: CASSLNPGQVNTEAFF. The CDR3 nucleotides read TGCGCCAGCAGCTTGAACCCGGGACAGGTGAACACTGAAGCTTTCTTT.

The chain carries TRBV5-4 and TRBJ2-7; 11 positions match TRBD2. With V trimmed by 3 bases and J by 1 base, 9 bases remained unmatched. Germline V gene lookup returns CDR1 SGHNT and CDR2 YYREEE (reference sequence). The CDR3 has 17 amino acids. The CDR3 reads CASSSSTRLAGSYEQYF. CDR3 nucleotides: TGTGCCAGCAGCTCATCCACCAGACTAGCGGGATCCTACGAGCAGTACTTC.

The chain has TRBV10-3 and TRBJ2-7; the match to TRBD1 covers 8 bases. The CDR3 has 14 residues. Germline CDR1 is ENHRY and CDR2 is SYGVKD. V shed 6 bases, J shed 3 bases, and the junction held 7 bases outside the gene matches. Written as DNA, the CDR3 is TGTGCCATCAGCAAAGGGACAGGCGACTACGAGCAGTACTTC. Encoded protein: CAISKGTGDYEQYF.

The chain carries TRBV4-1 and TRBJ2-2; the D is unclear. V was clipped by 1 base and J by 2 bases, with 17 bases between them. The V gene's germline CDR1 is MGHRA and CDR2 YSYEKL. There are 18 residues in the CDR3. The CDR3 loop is CASSQARVRASNTGELFF. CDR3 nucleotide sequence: TGCGCCAGCAGCCAAGCAAGGGTCCGGGCCTCAAACACCGGGGAGCTGTTTTTT.

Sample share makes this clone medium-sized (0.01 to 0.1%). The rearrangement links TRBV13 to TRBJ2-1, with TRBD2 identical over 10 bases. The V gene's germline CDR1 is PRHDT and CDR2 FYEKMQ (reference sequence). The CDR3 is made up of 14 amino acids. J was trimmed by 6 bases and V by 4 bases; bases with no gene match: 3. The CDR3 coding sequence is TGTGCCAGCAGCTCTAGCGGGGGCCTCAATGAGCAGTTCTTC. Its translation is CASSSSGGLNEQFF. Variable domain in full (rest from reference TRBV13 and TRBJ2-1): AAGVIQSPRHLIKEKRETATLKCYPIPRHDTVYWYQQGPGQDPQFLISFYEKMQSDKGSIPDRFSAQQFSDYHSELNMSSLELGDSALYFCASSSSGGLNEQFFGPGTRLTVL.

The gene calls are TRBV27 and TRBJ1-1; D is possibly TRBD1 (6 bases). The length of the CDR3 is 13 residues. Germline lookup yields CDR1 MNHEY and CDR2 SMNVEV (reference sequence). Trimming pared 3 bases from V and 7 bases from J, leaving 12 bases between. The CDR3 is CASSLQQGFEAFF. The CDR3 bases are TGTGCCAGCAGTTTGCAACAGGGTTTTGAAGCTTTCTTT.

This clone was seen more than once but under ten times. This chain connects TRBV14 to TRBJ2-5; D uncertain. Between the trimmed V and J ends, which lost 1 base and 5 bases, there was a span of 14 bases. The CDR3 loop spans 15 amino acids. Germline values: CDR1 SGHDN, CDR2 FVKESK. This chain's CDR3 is CASSQVGRFAETQYF. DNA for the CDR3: TGTGCCAGCAGCCAAGTGGGAAGGTTCGCGGAGACCCAGTACTTC.

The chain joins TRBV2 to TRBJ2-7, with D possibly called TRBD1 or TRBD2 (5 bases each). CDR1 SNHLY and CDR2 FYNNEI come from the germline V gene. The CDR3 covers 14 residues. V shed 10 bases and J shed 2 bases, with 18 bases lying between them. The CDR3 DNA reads TGTGCCATCTCAACCCGGGACGGGGCCTACGAGCAGTACTTC. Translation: CAISTRDGAYEQYF. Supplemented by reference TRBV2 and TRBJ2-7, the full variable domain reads EPEVTQTPSHQVTQMGQEVILRCVPISNHLYFYWYRQILGQKVEFLVSFYNNEISEKSEIFDDQFSVERPDGSNFTLKIRSTKLEDSAMYFCAISTRDGAYEQYFGPGTRLTVT.

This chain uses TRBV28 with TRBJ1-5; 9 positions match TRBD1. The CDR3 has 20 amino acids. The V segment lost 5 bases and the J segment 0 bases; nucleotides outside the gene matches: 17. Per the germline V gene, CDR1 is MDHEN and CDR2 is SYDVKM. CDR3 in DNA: TGTGCCAGCAGTACCCCTTTTACAGGGGGCGAAGGGTTTAGCAATCAGCCCCAGCATTTT. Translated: CASSTPFTGGEGFSNQPQHF.

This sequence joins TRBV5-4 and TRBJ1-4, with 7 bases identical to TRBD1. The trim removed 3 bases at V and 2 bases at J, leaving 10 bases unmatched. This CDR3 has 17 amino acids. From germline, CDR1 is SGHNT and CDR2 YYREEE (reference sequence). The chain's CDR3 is CASSSKRDRVTNEKLFF. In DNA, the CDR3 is TGTGCCAGCAGCTCCAAACGAGACAGGGTGACTAATGAAAAACTGTTTTTT. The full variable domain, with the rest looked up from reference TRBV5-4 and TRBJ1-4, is ETGVTQSPTHLIKTRGQQVTLRCSSQSGHNTVSWYQQALGQGPQFIFQYYREEENGRGNFPPRFSGLQFPNYSSELNVNALELDDSALYLCASSSKRDRVTNEKLFFGSGTQLSVL.

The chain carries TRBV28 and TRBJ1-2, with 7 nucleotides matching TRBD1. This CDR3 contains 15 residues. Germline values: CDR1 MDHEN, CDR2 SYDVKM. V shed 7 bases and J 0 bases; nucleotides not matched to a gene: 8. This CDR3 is CASNSRGGTNYGYTF. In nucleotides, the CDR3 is TGTGCCAGCAATTCCAGGGGGGGCACTAACTATGGCTACACCTTC.

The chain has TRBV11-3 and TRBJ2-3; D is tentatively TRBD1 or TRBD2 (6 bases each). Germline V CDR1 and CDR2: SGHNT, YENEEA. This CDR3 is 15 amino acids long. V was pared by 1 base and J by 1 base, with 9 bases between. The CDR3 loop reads CASSLGGAGTDTQYF. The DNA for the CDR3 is TGTGCCAGCAGCTTAGGGGGGGCTGGCACAGATACGCAGTATTTT.

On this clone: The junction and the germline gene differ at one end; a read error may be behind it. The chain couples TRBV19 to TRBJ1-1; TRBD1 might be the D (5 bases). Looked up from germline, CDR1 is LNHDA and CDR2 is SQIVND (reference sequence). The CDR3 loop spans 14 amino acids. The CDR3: CASRPGRRNSEAFF. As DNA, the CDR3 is TGTGCCAGTAGACCGGGACGCCGGAACAGTGAAGCTTTCTTT.

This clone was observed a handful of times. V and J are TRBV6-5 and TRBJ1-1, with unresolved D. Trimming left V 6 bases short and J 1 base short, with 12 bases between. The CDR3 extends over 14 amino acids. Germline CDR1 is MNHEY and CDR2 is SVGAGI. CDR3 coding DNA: TGTGCCAGCAGAGTGGACGGAGGGAACACTGAAGCTTTCTTT. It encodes CASRVDGGNTEAFF.

CDR3 bases: TGTGCCAGCTCACGGTACAATGAGCAGTTCTTC. It is translated as CASSRYNEQFF. The genes are TRBV18 and TRBJ2-1; no clear D gene. V dropped 4 bases and J dropped 4 bases, with 2 bases sitting between them. The CDR3 extends over 11 amino acids. Germline V gene data show CDR1 as KGHSH and CDR2 as LQKENI.

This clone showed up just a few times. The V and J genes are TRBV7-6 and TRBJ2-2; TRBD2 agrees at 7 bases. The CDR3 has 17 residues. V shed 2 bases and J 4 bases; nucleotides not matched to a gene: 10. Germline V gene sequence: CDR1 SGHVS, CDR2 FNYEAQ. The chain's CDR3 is CASSLSGAGVVTGELFF. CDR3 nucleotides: TGTGCCAGCAGCTTATCTGGCGCGGGAGTTGTCACCGGGGAGCTGTTTTTT. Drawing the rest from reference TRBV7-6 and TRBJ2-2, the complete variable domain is GAGVSQSPRYKVTKRGQDVALRCDPISGHVSLYWYRQALGQGPEFLTYFNYEAQQDKSGLPNDRFSAERPEGSISTLTIQRTEQRDSAMYRCASSLSGAGVVTGELFFGEGSRLTVL.

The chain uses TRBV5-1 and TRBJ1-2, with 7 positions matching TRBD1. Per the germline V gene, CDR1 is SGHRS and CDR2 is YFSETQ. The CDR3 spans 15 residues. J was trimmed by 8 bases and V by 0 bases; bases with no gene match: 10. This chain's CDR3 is CASSLEGAHEEGYTF. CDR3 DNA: TGCGCCAGCAGCTTGGAGGGGGCCCACGAGGAAGGCTACACCTTC. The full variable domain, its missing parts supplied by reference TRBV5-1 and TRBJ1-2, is KAGVTQTPRYLIKTRGQQVTLSCSPISGHRSVSWYQQTPGQGLQFLFEYFSETQRNKGNFPGRFSGRQFSNSRSEMNVSTLELGDSALYLCASSLEGAHEEGYTFGSGTRLTVV.

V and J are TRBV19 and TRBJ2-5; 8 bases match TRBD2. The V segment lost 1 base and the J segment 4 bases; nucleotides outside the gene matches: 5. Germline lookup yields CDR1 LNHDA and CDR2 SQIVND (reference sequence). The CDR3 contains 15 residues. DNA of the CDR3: TGTGCCAGTAGTATAGGTATAGCGGGACTAGAGACCCAGTACTTC. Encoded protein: CASSIGIAGLETQYF.

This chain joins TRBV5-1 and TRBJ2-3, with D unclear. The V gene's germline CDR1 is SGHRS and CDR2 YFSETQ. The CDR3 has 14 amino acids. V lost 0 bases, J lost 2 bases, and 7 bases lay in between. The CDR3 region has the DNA TGCGCCAGCAGCTTGGTAAACCCCACAGATACGCAGTATTTT. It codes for CASSLVNPTDTQYF. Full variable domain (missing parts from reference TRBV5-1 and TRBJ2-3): KAGVTQTPRYLIKTRGQQVTLSCSPISGHRSVSWYQQTPGQGLQFLFEYFSETQRNKGNFPGRFSGRQFSNSRSEMNVSTLELGDSALYLCASSLVNPTDTQYFGPGTRLTVL.

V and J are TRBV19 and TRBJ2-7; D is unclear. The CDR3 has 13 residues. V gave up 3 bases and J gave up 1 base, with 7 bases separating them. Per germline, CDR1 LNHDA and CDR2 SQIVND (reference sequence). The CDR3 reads CASSMIRSYEQYF. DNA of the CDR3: TGTGCCAGTAGTATGATCAGATCCTACGAGCAGTACTTC.

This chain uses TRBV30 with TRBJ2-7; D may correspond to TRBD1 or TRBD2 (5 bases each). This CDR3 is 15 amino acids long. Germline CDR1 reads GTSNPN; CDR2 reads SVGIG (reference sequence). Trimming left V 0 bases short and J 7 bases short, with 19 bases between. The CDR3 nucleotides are TGTGCCTGGAGTGTTCCCTACCGGGACGGGGAGGAGCAGTACTTC. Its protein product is CAWSVPYRDGEEQYF.

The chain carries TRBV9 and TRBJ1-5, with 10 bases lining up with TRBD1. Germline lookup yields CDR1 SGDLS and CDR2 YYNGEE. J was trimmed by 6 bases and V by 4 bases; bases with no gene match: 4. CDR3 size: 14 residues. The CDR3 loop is CASSPDRGGQPQHF. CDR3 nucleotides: TGTGCCAGCAGCCCGGACAGGGGGGGTCAGCCCCAGCATTTT.

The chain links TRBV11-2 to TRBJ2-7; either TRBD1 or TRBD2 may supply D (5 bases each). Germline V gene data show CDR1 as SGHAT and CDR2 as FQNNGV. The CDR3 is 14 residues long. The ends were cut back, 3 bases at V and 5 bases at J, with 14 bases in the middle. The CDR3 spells CASSLDRGVHEQYF. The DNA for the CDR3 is TGTGCCAGCAGCTTGGACCGAGGGGTCCACGAGCAGTACTTC.